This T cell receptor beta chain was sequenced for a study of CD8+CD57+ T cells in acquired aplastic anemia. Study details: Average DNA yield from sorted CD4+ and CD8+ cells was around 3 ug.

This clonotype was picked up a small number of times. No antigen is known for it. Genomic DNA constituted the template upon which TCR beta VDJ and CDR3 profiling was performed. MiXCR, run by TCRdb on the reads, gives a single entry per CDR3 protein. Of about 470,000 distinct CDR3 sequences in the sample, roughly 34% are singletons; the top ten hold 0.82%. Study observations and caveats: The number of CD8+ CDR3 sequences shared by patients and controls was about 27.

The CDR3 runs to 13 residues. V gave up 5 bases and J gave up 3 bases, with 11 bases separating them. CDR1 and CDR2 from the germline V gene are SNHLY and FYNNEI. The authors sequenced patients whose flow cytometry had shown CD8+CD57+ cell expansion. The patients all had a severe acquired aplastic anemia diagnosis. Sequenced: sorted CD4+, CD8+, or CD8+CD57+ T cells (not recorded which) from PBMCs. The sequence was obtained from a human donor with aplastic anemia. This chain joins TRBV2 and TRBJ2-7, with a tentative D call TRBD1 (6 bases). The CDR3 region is CASSPRQDYEQYF. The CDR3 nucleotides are TGTGCCAGCAGTCCCCGACAGGACTACGAGCAGTACTTC.